The entry that follows covers one T cell receptor (beta chain) sequence. This specimen belongs to a study of technical replicates of blood from several donors. The assay was immunoSEQ multiplex PCR, and TCRdb's table has in-frame clones only and misses some. In the table there are roughly 80,000 clones, over 75% of which are singletons. V lost 3 bases and J 0 bases, leaving 9 bases between the germline ends. Germline V CDR1 and CDR2: SNHLY, FYNNEI. The CDR3 totals 15 residues. The chain joins TRBV2 to TRBJ1-3, with D perhaps matching TRBD1 (6 bases). The specimen sequenced was T cells isolated from PBMCs. This receptor was obtained from a human donor in good health. The CDR3 coding sequence is TGTGCCAGCAGTGAGGACAGACCCTCTGGAAACACCATATATTTT. It is translated as CASSEDRPSGNTIYF.